One and the same sample provided the 8 T cell receptor beta chains below, sequenced in a study of blood T cell repertoires in COVID-19. Sequencing used immunoSEQ multiplex PCR; TCRdb keeps in-frame clones, though not all of them. The sample records over 80,000 clones, over 70% being singletons. Sequenced material: peripheral blood. The receptor set was obtained from a woman aged 50 to 60 with acute or convalescent COVID-19.

The rearrangement joins TRBV28 to TRBJ1-2, with D tentatively TRBD1 (5 bases). This CDR3 region has 13 residues. V was cut by 6 bases and J by 8 bases, with 16 bases left in between. CDR1 is MDHEN, CDR2 SYDVKM, per germline. CDR3 sequence: CASRTYRNEGYTF. In DNA form, the CDR3 reads TGTGCCAGCAGAACCTACAGGAACGAGGGCTACACCTTC.

The J gene is TRBJ1-3, the V gene TRBV20-1, with D perhaps matching TRBD1 (6 bases). V lost 3 bases to trimming and J lost 7 bases, with 7 bases between them. The CDR3 covers 11 residues. CDR1 is DFQATT, CDR2 SNEGSKA, per germline (reference sequence). In DNA form, the CDR3 reads TGCAGTGCTAGTAGGGGGAACACCATATATTTT. It encodes CSASRGNTIYF.

In this sample, this clone turned up a few times. V and J are TRBV14 and TRBJ1-2; no definite D call. Germline lookup yields CDR1 SGHDN and CDR2 FVKESK. The CDR3 has 16 amino acids. Trimming took off 0 bases at V and 2 bases at J, with 13 bases between the two ends. In DNA, the CDR3 is TGTGCCAGCAGCCAAGATCATTTCAGATTAAACTATGGCTACACCTTC. The encoded protein is CASSQDHFRLNYGYTF. Together with reference TRBV14 and TRBJ1-2, the CDR3 gives the full variable domain: EAGVTQFPSHSVIEKGQTVTLRCDPISGHDNLYWYRRVMGKEIKFLLHFVKESKQDESGMPNNRFLAERTGGTYSTLKVQPAELEDSGVYFCASSQDHFRLNYGYTFGSGTRLTVV.

The chain couples TRBV5-1 to TRBJ1-1; 9 nucleotides match TRBD1. The trim removed 3 bases at V and 0 bases at J, leaving 3 bases unmatched. Germline-derived CDR1 and CDR2 are SGHRS and YFSETQ. There are 15 residues in the CDR3. The chain's CDR3 is CASSSTGGVNTEAFF. CDR3 nucleotides: TGCGCCAGCAGCTCGACAGGGGGTGTGAACACTGAAGCTTTCTTT.

In DNA, the CDR3 is TGCGCCAGCAGCTTGGGATCAGGGAATTATGGCTACACCTTC. Protein product: CASSLGSGNYGYTF. The chain employs TRBV5-1 and TRBJ1-2; the D gene is possibly TRBD1 (5 bases). CDR1 is SGHRS, CDR2 YFSETQ, per germline. V was cut by 0 bases and J by 5 bases, with 11 bases left in between. The CDR3 loop spans 14 amino acids. Full variable domain (remainder filled in from reference TRBV5-1 and TRBJ1-2): KAGVTQTPRYLIKTRGQQVTLSCSPISGHRSVSWYQQTPGQGLQFLFEYFSETQRNKGNFPGRFSGRQFSNSRSEMNVSTLELGDSALYLCASSLGSGNYGYTFGSGTRLTVV.

The chain links TRBV12-3 or TRBV12-4 to TRBJ2-5, with a possible D match to TRBD2 (6 bases). Deletions cut 7 bases from V and 2 bases from J, with 8 bases between. This CDR3 region has 12 residues. CDR3 sequence: CASTAGQETQYF. The CDR3 nucleotides are TGTGCCAGCACGGCGGGGCAAGAGACCCAGTACTTC.

The genes are TRBV5-4 and TRBJ1-2; possibly TRBD1 for D (6 bases). In germline, CDR1 is SGHNT, CDR2 YYREEE (reference sequence). The CDR3 extends over 16 amino acids. V was trimmed by 0 bases and J by 4 bases, leaving 16 bases between them. CDR3 DNA: TGTGCCAGCAGCTTGGAACCGCAGGGGCTACCCTATGGCTACACCTTC. This codes for CASSLEPQGLPYGYTF.

This clone has just a few counts. This chain connects TRBV28 to TRBJ1-1; 7 bases fit TRBD1. The CDR3 spans 14 residues. Unmatched junction bases numbered 6, after V lost 4 bases and J lost 4 bases. Germline lookup yields CDR1 MDHEN and CDR2 SYDVKM. CDR3 nucleotide sequence: TGTGCCAGCAGTTATACAGGGGCCTCCACTGAAGCTTTCTTT. Translating it yields CASSYTGASTEAFF.